Listed below are T cell receptor beta chains from one sample, sequenced in a study of PD-1 blockade in mismatch repair-deficient tumors. The assay was immunoSEQ multiplex PCR, and TCRdb's table has in-frame clones only and misses some. Of more than 95,000 clones listed, 86% are singletons. Sample: peripheral blood, taken 44 weeks after starting pembrolizumab. These receptors came from an adult with mismatch repair-deficient cancer. CDR3s include the opening cysteine and the closing phenylalanine or tryptophan. D genes are given only for firm matches. Rows give clone size only sometimes, using once, few, many, or a class for an expanded clone.

TRBJ2-7	-	TRBV27	few	CASGSTGYEQYF	TGTGCCAGCGGGTCTACCGGGTACGAGCAGTACTTC
TRBJ2-7	-	TRBV5-6	-	CASSLGGYDEQYF	TGTGCCAGCAGCTTGGGGGGTTATGACGAGCAGTACTTC
TRBJ2-7	TRBD1	TRBV7-2	-	CASSSYRGSAYEQYF	TGTGCCAGCAGCTCCTACAGGGGATCGGCCTACGAGCAGTACTTC
TRBJ2-5	TRBD1	TRBV6-6	-	CASSYHRTGGQETQYF	TGTGCCAGCAGTTACCATAGGACAGGGGGCCAAGAGACCCAGTACTTC
TRBJ1-4	TRBD1	TRBV2	-	CASSEAHRGHRQLFF	TGTGCCAGCAGTGAAGCGCACAGGGGGCATAGGCAACTGTTTTTT
TRBJ2-3	TRBD2	TRBV6-1	-	CASRGRAGATDTQYF	TGTGCCAGCAGGGGCCGGGCGGGAGCAACAGATACGCAGTATTTT
TRBJ2-2	-	TRBV7-8	-	CASSLALPRELFF	TGTGCCAGCAGCTTAGCGTTGCCCAGGGAGCTGTTTTTT
TRBJ2-5	-	TRBV10-3	-	CAISELWVETQYF	TGTGCCATCAGTGAGTTGTGGGTCGAGACCCAGTACTTC
TRBJ2-5	-	TRBV6-5	-	CASSYSTGGQETQYF	TGTGCCAGCAGTTACTCCACTGGGGGGCAGGAGACCCAGTACTTC
TRBJ2-2	TRBD2	TRBV6-5	few	CASSYSTSGSTGELFF	TGTGCCAGCAGTTACTCGACTAGCGGGAGCACCGGGGAGCTGTTTTTT
TRBJ2-1	TRBD2	TRBV4-2	-	CASSQSGLAGEGTYNEQFF	TGTGCCAGCAGCCAATCCGGACTAGCGGGAGAGGGGACCTACAATGAGCAGTTCTTC